The clone carrying this T cell receptor (beta chain) has ten or more counts. The target antigen is unknown. The entry originates in a study of T-cell memory formation after mild COVID-19. For the study at large: Each donor largely had its own TCR clusters. General study points: Day 37-peaking second-wave clones had unconfirmed SARS-CoV-2 specificity.

TCRdb independently ran MiXCR on the 5' RACE reads; one entry per CDR3 protein. The sample has approximately 400,000 distinct CDR3 sequences, 24% seen once. The CDR3 has 13 amino acids. The germline V gene encodes CDR1 MGHRA and CDR2 YSYEKL. The V end lost 4 bases, the J end lost 4 bases, and 9 bases lay between the germline ends. The V call is TRBV4-1, the J call TRBJ2-3, with D unclear. Source material: PBMCs or a T cell subset sorted from them (not recorded which). The origin of this receptor is an adult woman who had mild COVID-19 (a few samples of this study predate the infection). Cell type and time point are not known. The CDR3 DNA is TGCGCCAGCAGCCTAGGAGTTGCAGATACGCAGTATTTT. It yields the protein CASSLGVADTQYF.